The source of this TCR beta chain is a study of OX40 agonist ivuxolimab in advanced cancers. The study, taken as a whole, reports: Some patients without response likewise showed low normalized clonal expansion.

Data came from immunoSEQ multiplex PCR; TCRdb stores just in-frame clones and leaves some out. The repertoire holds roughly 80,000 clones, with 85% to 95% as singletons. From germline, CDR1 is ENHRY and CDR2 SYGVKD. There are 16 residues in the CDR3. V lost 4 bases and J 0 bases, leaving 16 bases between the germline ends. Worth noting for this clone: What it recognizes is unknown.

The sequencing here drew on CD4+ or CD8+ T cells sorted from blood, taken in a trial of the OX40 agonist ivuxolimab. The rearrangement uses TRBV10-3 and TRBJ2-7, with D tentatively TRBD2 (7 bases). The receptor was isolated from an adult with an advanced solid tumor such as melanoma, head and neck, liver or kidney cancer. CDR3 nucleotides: TGTGCCATCAGTGGTATCTCGCGGGGGCCCTCCTACGAGCAGTACTTC. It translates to CAISGISRGPSYEQYF.